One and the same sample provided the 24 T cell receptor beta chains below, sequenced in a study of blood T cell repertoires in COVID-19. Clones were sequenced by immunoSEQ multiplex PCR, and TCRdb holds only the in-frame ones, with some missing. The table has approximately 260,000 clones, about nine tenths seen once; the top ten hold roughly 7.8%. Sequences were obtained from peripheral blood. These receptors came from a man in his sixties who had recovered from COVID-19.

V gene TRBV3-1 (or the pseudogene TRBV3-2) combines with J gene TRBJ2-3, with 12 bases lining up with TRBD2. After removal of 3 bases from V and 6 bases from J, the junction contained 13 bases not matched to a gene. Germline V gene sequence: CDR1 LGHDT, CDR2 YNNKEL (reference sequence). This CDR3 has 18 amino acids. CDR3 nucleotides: TGTGCCAGCAGCCAGATGGGGGCTAGCGGGGGGGCCCCCGATACGCAGTATTTT. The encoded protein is CASSQMGASGGAPDTQYF.

The CDR3 sequence: CASSEGRVRGPNQPQHF. DNA for the CDR3: TGTGCCAGCAGTGAAGGTCGAGTCAGGGGGCCTAATCAGCCCCAGCATTTT. The V gene is TRBV6-1, the J gene TRBJ1-5; 8 nucleotides agree with TRBD1. This CDR3 has 17 residues. CDR1 is MNHNS, CDR2 SASEGT, per germline. V gave up 1 base and J gave up 4 bases; unmatched junction bases: 9.

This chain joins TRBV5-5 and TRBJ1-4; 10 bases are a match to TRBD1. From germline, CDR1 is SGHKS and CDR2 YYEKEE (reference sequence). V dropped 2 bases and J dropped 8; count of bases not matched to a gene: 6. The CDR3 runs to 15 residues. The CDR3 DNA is TGTGCCAGCAGCTTCGGGACAGGGGTCCGGGAAAAACTGTTTTTT. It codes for CASSFGTGVREKLFF. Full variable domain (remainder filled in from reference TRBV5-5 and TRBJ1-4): DAGVTQSPTHLIKTRGQQVTLRCSPISGHKSVSWYQQVLGQGPQFIFQYYEKEERGRGNFPDRFSARQFPNYSSELNVNALLLGDSALYLCASSFGTGVREKLFFGSGTQLSVL.

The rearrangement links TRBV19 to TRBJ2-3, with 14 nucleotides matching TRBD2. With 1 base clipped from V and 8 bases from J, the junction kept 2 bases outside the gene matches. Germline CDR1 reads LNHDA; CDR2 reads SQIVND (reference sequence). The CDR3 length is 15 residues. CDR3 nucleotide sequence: TGTGCCAGTAGTATAGTAGGGACTAGCGGGGGTACGCAGTATTTT. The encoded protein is CASSIVGTSGGTQYF.

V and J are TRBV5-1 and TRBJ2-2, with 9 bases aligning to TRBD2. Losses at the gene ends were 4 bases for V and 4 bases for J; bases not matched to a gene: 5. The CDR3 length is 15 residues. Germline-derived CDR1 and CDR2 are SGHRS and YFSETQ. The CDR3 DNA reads TGCGCCAGCAGCGTTAGCGGGGGATCCACCGGGGAGCTGTTTTTT. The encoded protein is CASSVSGGSTGELFF.

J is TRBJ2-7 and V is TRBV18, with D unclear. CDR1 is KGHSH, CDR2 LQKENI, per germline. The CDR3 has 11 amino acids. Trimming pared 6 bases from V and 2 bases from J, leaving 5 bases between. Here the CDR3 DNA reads TGTGCCAGCTCGAGCGCCTACGAGCAGTACTTC. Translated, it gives CASSSAYEQYF.

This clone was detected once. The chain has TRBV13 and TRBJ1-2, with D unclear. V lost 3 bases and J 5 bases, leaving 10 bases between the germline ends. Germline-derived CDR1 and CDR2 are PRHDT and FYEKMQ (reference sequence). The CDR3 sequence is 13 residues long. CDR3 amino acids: CASSFERVYGYTF. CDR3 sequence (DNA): TGTGCCAGCAGCTTCGAACGGGTATATGGCTACACCTTC. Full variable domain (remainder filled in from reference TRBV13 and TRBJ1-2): AAGVIQSPRHLIKEKRETATLKCYPIPRHDTVYWYQQGPGQDPQFLISFYEKMQSDKGSIPDRFSAQQFSDYHSELNMSSLELGDSALYFCASSFERVYGYTFGSGTRLTVV.

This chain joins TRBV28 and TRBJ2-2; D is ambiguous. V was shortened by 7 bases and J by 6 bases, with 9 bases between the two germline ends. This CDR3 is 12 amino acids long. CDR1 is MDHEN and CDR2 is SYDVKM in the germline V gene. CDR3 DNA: TGTGCCAGCATTTCCCCATCCGGGGAGCTGTTTTTT. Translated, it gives CASISPSGELFF. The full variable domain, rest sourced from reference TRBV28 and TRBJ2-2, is DVKVTQSSRYLVKRTGEKVFLECVQDMDHENMFWYRQDPGLGLRLIYFSYDVKMKEKGDIPEGYSVSREKKERFSLILESASTNQTSMYLCASISPSGELFFGEGSRLTVL.

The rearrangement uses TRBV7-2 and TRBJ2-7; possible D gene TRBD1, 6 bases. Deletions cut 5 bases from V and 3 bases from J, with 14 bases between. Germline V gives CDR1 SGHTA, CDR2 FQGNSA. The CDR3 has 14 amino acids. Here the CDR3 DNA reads TGTGCCAGCAGCCTTAGTGACAGGCTCTACGAGCAGTACTTC. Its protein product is CASSLSDRLYEQYF. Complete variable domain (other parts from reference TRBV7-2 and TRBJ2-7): GAGVSQSPSNKVTEKGKDVELRCDPISGHTALYWYRQSLGQGLEFLIYFQGNSAPDKSGLPSDRFSAERTGGSVSTLTIQRTQQEDSAVYLCASSLSDRLYEQYFGPGTRLTVT.

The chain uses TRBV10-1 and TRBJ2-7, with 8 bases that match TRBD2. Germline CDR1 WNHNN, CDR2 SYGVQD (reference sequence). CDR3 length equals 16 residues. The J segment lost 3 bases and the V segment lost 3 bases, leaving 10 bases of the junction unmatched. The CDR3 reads CASSDYTGRVDYEQYF. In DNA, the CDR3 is TGCGCCAGCAGTGATTACACCGGGAGGGTTGACTACGAGCAGTACTTC.

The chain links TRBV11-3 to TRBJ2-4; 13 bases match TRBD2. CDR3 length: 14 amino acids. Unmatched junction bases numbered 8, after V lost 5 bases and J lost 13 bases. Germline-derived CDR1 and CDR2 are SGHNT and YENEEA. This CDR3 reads CASSPTLAGGPQYF. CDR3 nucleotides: TGTGCCAGCAGCCCAACACTAGCGGGGGGGCCCCAGTACTTC.

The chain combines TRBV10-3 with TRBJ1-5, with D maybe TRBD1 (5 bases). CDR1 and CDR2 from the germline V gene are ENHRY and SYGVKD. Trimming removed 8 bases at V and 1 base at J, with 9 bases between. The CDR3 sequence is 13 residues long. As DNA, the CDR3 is TGTGCCATCGCGGGGGAAAGCAATCAGCCCCAGCATTTT. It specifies CAIAGESNQPQHF.

The CDR3 reads CAISESGAYNEQFF. DNA for the CDR3: TGTGCCATCAGTGAATCAGGGGCTTACAATGAGCAGTTCTTC. The chain couples TRBV10-3 to TRBJ2-1; the D gene is possibly TRBD1 (6 bases). Germline lookup yields CDR1 ENHRY and CDR2 SYGVKD. This CDR3 spans 14 amino acids. Between the trimmed V and J ends, which lost 3 bases and 4 bases, there was a span of 10 bases.

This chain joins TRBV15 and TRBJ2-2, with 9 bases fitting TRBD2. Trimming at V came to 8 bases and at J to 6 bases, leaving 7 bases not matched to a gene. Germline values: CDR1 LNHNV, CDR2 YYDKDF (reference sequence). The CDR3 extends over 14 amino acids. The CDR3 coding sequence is TGTGCCACCGTGGGCGGCGGGGGGGCCGGGGAGCTGTTTTTT. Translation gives CATVGGGGAGELFF. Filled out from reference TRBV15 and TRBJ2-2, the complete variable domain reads DAMVIQNPRYQVTQFGKPVTLSCSQTLNHNVMYWYQQKSSQAPKLLFHYYDKDFNNEADTPDNFQSRRPNTSFCFLDIRSPGLGDTAMYLCATVGGGGAGELFFGEGSRLTVL.

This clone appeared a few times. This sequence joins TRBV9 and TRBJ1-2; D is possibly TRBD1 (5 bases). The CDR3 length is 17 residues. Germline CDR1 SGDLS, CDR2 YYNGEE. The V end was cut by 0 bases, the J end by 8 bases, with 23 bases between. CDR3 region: CASSVARPGQEKGGYTF. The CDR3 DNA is TGTGCCAGCAGCGTAGCTAGGCCAGGGCAGGAGAAGGGGGGCTACACCTTC.

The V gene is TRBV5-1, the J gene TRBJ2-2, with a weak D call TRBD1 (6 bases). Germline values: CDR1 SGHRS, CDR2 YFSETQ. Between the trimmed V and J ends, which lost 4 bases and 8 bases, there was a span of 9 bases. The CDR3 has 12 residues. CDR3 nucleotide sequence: TGCGCCAGCAGCGGGGGCCGAGGGGAGCTGTTTTTT. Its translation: CASSGGRGELFF. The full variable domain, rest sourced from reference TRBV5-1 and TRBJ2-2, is KAGVTQTPRYLIKTRGQQVTLSCSPISGHRSVSWYQQTPGQGLQFLFEYFSETQRNKGNFPGRFSGRQFSNSRSEMNVSTLELGDSALYLCASSGGRGELFFGEGSRLTVL.

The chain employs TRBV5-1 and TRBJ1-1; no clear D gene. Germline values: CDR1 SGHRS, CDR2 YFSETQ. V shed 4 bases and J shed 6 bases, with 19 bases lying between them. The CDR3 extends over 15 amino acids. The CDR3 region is CASSPVRGSGAEAFF. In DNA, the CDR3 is TGCGCCAGCAGCCCGGTGCGGGGAAGTGGGGCTGAAGCTTTCTTT. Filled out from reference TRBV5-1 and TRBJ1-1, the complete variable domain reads KAGVTQTPRYLIKTRGQQVTLSCSPISGHRSVSWYQQTPGQGLQFLFEYFSETQRNKGNFPGRFSGRQFSNSRSEMNVSTLELGDSALYLCASSPVRGSGAEAFFGQGTRLTVV.

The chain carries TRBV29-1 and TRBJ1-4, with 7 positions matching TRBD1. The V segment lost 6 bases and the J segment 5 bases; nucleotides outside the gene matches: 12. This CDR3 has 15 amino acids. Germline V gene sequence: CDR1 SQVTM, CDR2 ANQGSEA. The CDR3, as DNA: TGCAGCGTGAAGGAGGCGGGGACAGAGAATGAAAAACTGTTTTTT. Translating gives CSVKEAGTENEKLFF.

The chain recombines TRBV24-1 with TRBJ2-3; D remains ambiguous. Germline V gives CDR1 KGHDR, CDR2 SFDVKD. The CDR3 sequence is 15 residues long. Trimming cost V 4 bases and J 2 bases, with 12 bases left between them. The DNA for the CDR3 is TGTGCCACCAGTGACAGCCGGGTCCACACAGATACGCAGTATTTT. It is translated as CATSDSRVHTDTQYF.

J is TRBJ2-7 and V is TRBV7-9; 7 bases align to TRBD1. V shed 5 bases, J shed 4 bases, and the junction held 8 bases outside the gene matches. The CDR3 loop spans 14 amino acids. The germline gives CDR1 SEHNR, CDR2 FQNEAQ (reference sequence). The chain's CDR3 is CASSPRDRKYEQYF. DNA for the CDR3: TGTGCCAGCAGCCCCCGGGACAGAAAATACGAGCAGTACTTC.

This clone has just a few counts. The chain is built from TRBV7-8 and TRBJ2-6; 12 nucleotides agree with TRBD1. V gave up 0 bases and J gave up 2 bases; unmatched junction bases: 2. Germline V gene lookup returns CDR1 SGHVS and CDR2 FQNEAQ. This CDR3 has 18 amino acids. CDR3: CASSLAGTGGAGANVLTF. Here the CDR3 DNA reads TGTGCCAGCAGCTTAGCCGGGACAGGGGGCGCTGGGGCCAACGTCCTGACTTTC.

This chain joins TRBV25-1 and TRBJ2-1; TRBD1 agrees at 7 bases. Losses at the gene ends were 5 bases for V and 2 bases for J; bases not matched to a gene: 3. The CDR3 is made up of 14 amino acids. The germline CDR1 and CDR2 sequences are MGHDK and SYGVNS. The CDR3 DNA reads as TGTGCCAGCAGTCACAGGGGACCCTACAATGAGCAGTTCTTC. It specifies CASSHRGPYNEQFF. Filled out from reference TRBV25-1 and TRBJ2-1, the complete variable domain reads EADIYQTPRYLVIGTGKKITLECSQTMGHDKMYWYQQDPGMELHLIHYSYGVNSTEKGDLSSESTVSRIRTEHFPLTLESARPSHTSQYLCASSHRGPYNEQFFGPGTRLTVL.

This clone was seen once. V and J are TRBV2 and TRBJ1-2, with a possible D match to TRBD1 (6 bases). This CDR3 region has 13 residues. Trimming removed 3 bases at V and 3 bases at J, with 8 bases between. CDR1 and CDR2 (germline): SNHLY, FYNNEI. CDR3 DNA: TGTGCCAGCAGTGAGGACAGAGACTATGGCTACACCTTC. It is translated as CASSEDRDYGYTF.

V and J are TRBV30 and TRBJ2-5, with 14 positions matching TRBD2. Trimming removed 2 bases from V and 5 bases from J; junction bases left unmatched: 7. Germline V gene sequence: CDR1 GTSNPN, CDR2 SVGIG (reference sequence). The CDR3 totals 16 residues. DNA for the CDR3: TGTGCCTGGAGTTCAATCGGGACTAGCGGGGGTGAGACCCAGTACTTC. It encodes CAWSSIGTSGGETQYF.